This T cell receptor beta chain came from a study of cytomegalovirus exposure and HLA in healthy donors. Whole-study findings and limits: It was reported that the classifier diagnosed cytomegalovirus status with high specificity and sensitivity in both the original and validation cohorts. Most TCR sequences were seen very rarely across donors, but some public TCRs occurred in many. Clusters of TCRs from the first cohort tended to co-occur in the 100 to 150 validation repertoires (as a later analysis found).

Trimming cost V 6 bases and J 8 bases, with 17 bases left between them. The CDR3 sequence is 14 residues long. Germline-derived CDR1 and CDR2 are MNHEY and SMNVEV (reference sequence). Regarding this clone: Its specificity is unknown.

Produced via immunoSEQ multiplex PCR; TCRdb's table is partial and in-frame only. The repertoire holds roughly 260,000 clones, with about 86% as singletons. Sequenced: PBMCs. The V call is TRBV27, the J call TRBJ2-1; possible D gene TRBD2, 6 bases. This TCR came from a man aged 18 to 29 in good health and CMV-seronegative. The CDR3 coding sequence is TGTGCCAGCAGGGCTCTTACGGGGGAGTATGAGCAGTTCTTC. This encodes CASRALTGEYEQFF.